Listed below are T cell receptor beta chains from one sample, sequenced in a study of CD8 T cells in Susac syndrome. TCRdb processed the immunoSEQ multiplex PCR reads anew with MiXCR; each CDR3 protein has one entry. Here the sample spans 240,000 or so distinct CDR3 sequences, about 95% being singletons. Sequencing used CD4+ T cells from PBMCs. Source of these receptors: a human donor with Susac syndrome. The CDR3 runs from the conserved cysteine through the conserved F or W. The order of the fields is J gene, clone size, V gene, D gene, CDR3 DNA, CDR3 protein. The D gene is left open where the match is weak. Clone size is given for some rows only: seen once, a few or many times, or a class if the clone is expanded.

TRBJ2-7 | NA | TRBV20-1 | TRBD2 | TGCAGTGCGGCGACTCTTGGGGGGGGTACCTACGAGCAGTACTTC | CSAATLGGGTYEQYF
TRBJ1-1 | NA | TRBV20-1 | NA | TGCAGTGCCCCGATCGGGGCACGGGACACTGAAGCTTTCTTT | CSAPIGARDTEAFF
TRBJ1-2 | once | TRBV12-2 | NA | TGTGCAAGTCGCTACTCAGGGGCTGGCTACACCTTC | CASRYSGAGYTF
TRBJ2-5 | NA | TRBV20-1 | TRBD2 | TGCAGTGCCGAACCTCCGGGACTAGCAACAGAGACCCAGTACTTC | CSAEPPGLATETQYF
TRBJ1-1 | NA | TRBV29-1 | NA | TGCAGCGTTGGTTCGGGACCGCCTGAAGCTTTCTTT | CSVGSGPPEAFF
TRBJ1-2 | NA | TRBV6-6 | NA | TGTGCCAGCGGCAGAACAAGAGGCGGCTACACCTTC | CASGRTRGGYTF
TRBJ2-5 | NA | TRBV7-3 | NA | TGTGCCAGCAGCCCAGCGGAGACCCAGTACTTC | CASSPAETQYF
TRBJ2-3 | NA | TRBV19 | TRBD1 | TGTGCCAGTAGAGAGGACAGGGATACAGATACGCAGTATTTT | CASREDRDTDTQYF
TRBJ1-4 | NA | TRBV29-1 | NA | TGCAGCGCGGGTCGACAGGTCGGGCAAAAACTGTTTTTT | CSAGRQVGQKLFF
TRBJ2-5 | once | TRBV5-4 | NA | TGTGCCAGCAGCCGCCGGGACTCTGAAGAGACCCAGTACTTC | CASSRRDSEETQYF
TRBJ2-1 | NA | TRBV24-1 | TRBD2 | TGTGCCACCAGTGATTTGTCCTTGACTAGCGGCCTGAGCTCCTACAATGAGCAGTTCTTC | CATSDLSLTSGLSSYNEQFF
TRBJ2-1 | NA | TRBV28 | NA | TGTGCCAGCAGTTCTGCGGCGGAGCCCTACAATGAGCAGTTCTTC | CASSSAAEPYNEQFF